This is a list of T cell receptor beta chains from one sample in a study of identical twins. TCRdb re-called the 5' RACE reads through MiXCR, storing one row per CDR3 protein. The data contain 450,000 or so distinct CDR3 sequences, over 12% of them singletons. This sample was also put to use in a study of yellow fever vaccine responses in identical twins.

Specimen: CD4+ T cells sorted from blood. The source of these receptors is a woman aged 18-29 years in good health. Both conserved end residues are part of each CDR3. The D gene is left open where the match is weak. Expanded clones get a size class; other rows say once, few or many, or leave the size out.

d_call: -
j_call: TRBJ2-1
v_call: TRBV18
clone_size: few
cdr3_aa: CASSPSPNEQFF
cdr3_nt: TGTGCCAGCTCACCCTCCCCAAATGAGCAGTTCTTC

d_call: TRBD1
j_call: TRBJ2-7
v_call: TRBV3-1
clone_size: -
cdr3_aa: CACCQGTGFPYEQYF
cdr3_nt: TGTGCCTGCTGCCAAGGGACAGGGTTTCCCTACGAGCAGTACTTC

d_call: -
j_call: TRBJ2-1
v_call: TRBV4-3
clone_size: -
cdr3_aa: CASSQPPFEAAPYNEQFF
cdr3_nt: TGCGCCAGCAGCCAACCCCCCTTCGAGGCGGCACCCTACAATGAGCAGTTCTTC

d_call: -
j_call: TRBJ2-1
v_call: TRBV7-3
clone_size: -
cdr3_aa: CASSNTPPAGALNNEQFF
cdr3_nt: TGTGCCAGCAGCAACACCCCCCCGGCGGGGGCTCTAAACAATGAGCAGTTCTTC

d_call: TRBD2
j_call: TRBJ2-3
v_call: TRBV15
clone_size: -
cdr3_aa: CATSVHSGVGTDTQYF
cdr3_nt: TGTGCCACCAGCGTCCATAGCGGGGTTGGCACAGATACGCAGTATTTT

d_call: TRBD1
j_call: TRBJ2-3
v_call: TRBV7-6
clone_size: -
cdr3_aa: CASSSTGSSTDTQYF
cdr3_nt: TGTGCCAGCAGCTCGACAGGGTCTAGCACAGATACGCAGTATTTT

d_call: TRBD1
j_call: TRBJ2-1
v_call: TRBV20-1
clone_size: -
cdr3_aa: CSARKTGTENNEQFF
cdr3_nt: TGCAGTGCTAGAAAAACCGGGACAGAAAACAATGAGCAGTTCTTC

d_call: -
j_call: TRBJ2-7
v_call: TRBV7-9
clone_size: -
cdr3_aa: CASSLGTDPQLKQYF
cdr3_nt: TGTGCCAGCAGCTTAGGAACAGACCCTCAGTTGAAGCAGTACTTC

d_call: -
j_call: TRBJ2-1
v_call: TRBV7-8
clone_size: few
cdr3_aa: CASSVTTSYNEQFF
cdr3_nt: TGTGCCAGCAGCGTGACTACCTCCTACAATGAGCAGTTCTTC

d_call: TRBD2
j_call: TRBJ2-7
v_call: TRBV10-3
clone_size: few
cdr3_aa: CAISVGTSGNEQYF
cdr3_nt: TGTGCCATCAGTGTAGGGACTAGCGGTAACGAGCAGTACTTC

d_call: -
j_call: TRBJ2-1
v_call: TRBV7-2
clone_size: -
cdr3_aa: CASSLAPDSAYYNEQFF
cdr3_nt: TGTGCCAGCAGCTTAGCACCGGACAGCGCCTACTACAATGAGCAGTTCTTC

d_call: TRBD1
j_call: TRBJ2-3
v_call: TRBV11-2
clone_size: -
cdr3_aa: CASSPTGTATDTQYF
cdr3_nt: TGTGCCAGCAGCCCCACCGGGACAGCCACAGATACGCAGTATTTT

d_call: TRBD2
j_call: TRBJ2-2
v_call: TRBV10-1
clone_size: many
cdr3_aa: CASSEHLTSGNTGELFF
cdr3_nt: TGCGCCAGCAGTGAGCATTTGACTAGCGGAAACACCGGGGAGCTGTTTTTT

d_call: -
j_call: TRBJ1-4
v_call: TRBV5-6
clone_size: many
cdr3_aa: CASSQGSANEKLFF
cdr3_nt: TGTGCCAGCAGCCAGGGGTCCGCTAATGAAAAACTGTTTTTT

d_call: TRBD2
j_call: TRBJ2-5
v_call: TRBV9
clone_size: few
cdr3_aa: CASSGIAGGKETQYF
cdr3_nt: TGTGCCAGCAGCGGAATAGCGGGGGGTAAAGAGACCCAGTACTTC

d_call: -
j_call: TRBJ2-7
v_call: TRBV15
clone_size: -
cdr3_aa: CATSRESGFSYEQYF
cdr3_nt: TGTGCCACCAGCAGAGAATCAGGGTTCTCCTACGAGCAGTACTTC

d_call: -
j_call: TRBJ2-2
v_call: TRBV7-2
clone_size: many
cdr3_aa: CASSLAMSRELFF
cdr3_nt: TGTGCCAGCAGCTTAGCGATGAGCCGGGAGCTGTTTTTT

d_call: TRBD1
j_call: TRBJ2-5
v_call: TRBV24-1
clone_size: few
cdr3_aa: CATSDPDREGETQYF
cdr3_nt: TGTGCCACCAGTGACCCTGACAGGGAAGGCGAGACCCAGTACTTC

d_call: -
j_call: TRBJ2-4
v_call: TRBV7-2
clone_size: -
cdr3_aa: CASSLYPKNIQYF
cdr3_nt: TGTGCCAGCAGCTTATACCCCAAAAACATTCAGTACTTC